This T cell receptor (beta chain) was captured by sequencing in a study of identical twins. Overall study results and limits: Sequences that were beta out-of-frame showed weaker excess twin sharing.

This CDR3 spans 14 amino acids. The V and J ends lost 5 bases and 6 bases respectively, with 16 bases between them. In the case of this clonotype: Its target is unknown.

Carrying unique molecular identifiers, the cDNA also gained a universal primer site through template switching. TCRdb itself ran the 5' RACE reads through MiXCR, one entry per CDR3 protein. The sample holds some 730,000 distinct CDR3 sequences, over 15% seen once. The same specimen was also included in a second study, on T cells expressing NK-cell markers. That report notes: Several donors likewise had their CD3+CD56-NKG2C+ fraction led by these clonotypes.

The chain is built from TRBV12-3 or TRBV12-4 and TRBJ1-1, with a possible D match to TRBD1 (6 bases). Sequences were obtained from PBMCs. The sequence was obtained from a woman younger than 30 in good health. The CDR3 DNA is TGTGCCAGCAGTGGACAGTCGAACAGCGCTGAAGCTTTCTTT. This translates into CASSGQSNSAEAFF.